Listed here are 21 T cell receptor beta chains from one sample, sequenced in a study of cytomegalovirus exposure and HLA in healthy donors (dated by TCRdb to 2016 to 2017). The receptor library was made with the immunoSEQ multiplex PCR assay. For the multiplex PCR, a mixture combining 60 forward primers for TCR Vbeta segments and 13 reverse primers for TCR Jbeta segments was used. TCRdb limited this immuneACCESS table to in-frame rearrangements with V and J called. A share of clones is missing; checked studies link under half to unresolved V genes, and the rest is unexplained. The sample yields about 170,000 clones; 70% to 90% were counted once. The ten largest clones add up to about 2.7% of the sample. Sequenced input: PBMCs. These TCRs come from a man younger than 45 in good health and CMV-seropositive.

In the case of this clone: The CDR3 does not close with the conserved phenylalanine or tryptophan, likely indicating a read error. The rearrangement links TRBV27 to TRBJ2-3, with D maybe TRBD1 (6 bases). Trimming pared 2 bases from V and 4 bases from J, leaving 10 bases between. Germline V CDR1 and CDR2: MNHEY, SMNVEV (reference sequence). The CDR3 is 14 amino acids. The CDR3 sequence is CASSLQGLADTQYL. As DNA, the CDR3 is TGTGCCAGCAGTTTACAGGGGTTAGCAGATACGCAGTATCTT.

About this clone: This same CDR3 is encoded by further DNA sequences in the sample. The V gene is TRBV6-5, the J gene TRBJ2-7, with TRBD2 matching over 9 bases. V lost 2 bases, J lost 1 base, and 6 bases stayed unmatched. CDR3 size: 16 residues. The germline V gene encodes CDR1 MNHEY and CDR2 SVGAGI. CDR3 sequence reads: CASSYTRTSASYEQYF. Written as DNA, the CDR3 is TGTGCCAGCAGTTACACCAGGACTAGCGCTTCCTACGAGCAGTACTTC.

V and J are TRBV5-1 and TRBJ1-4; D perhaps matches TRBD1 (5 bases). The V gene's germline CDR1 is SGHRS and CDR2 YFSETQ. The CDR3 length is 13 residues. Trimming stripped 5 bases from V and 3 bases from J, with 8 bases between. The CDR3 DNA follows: TGCGCCAGCAGTCGGGGGGCTAATGAAAAACTGTTTTTT. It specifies CASSRGANEKLFF.

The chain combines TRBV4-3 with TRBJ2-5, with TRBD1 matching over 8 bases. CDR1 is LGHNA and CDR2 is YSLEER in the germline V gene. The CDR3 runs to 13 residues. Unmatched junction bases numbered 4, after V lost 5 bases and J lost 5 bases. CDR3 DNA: TGCGCCAGCAGCTCGGGACAGGTGGAGACCCAGTACTTC. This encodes CASSSGQVETQYF.

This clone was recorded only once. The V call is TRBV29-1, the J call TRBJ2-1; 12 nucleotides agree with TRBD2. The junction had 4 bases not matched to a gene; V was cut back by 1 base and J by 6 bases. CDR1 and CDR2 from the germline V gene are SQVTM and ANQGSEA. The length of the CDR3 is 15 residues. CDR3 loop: CSVEAPSGRANEQFF. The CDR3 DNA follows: TGCAGCGTTGAAGCCCCTAGCGGGAGGGCCAATGAGCAGTTCTTC.

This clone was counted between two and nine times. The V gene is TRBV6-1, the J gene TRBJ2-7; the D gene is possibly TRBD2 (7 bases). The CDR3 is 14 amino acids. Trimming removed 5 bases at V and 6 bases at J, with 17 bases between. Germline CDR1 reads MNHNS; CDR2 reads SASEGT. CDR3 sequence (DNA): TGTGCCAGCAGTTTCGCAGGGGAGGGAGGCGAGCAGTACGTC. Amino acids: CASSFAGEGGEQYV.

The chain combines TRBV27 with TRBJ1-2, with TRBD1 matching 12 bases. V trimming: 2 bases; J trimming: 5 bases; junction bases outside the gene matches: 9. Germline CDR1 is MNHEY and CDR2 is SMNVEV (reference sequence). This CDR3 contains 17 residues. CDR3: CASSLPGQGARLYGYTF. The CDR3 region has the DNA TGTGCCAGCAGTTTACCGGGACAGGGGGCGCGTTTATATGGCTACACCTTC.

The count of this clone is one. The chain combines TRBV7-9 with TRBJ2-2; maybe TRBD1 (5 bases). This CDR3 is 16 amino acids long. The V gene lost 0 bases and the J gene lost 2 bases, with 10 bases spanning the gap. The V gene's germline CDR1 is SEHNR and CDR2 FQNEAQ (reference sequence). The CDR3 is CASSLAGPRNTGELFF. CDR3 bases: TGTGCCAGCAGCTTAGCGGGGCCCAGAAACACCGGGGAGCTGTTTTTT.

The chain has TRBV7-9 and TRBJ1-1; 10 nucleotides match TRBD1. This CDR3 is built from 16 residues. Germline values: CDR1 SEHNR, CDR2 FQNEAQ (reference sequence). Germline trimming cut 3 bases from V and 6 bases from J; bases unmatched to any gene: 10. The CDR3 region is CASSFSTGQGSPEAFF. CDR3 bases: TGTGCCAGCAGCTTCTCCACGGGACAGGGGAGCCCTGAAGCTTTCTTT. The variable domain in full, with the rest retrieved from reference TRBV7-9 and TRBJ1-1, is DTGVSQNPRHKITKRGQNVTFRCDPISEHNRLYWYRQTLGQGPEFLTYFQNEAQLEKSRLLSDRFSAERPKGSFSTLEIQRTEQGDSAMYLCASSFSTGQGSPEAFFGQGTRLTVV.

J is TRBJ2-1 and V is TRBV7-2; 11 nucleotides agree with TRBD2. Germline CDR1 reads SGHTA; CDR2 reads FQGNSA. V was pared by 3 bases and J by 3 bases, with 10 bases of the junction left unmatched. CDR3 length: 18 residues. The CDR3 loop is CASSLLTGLAGLYNEQFF. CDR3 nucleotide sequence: TGTGCCAGCAGCTTGCTTACCGGACTAGCGGGCCTCTACAATGAGCAGTTCTTC.

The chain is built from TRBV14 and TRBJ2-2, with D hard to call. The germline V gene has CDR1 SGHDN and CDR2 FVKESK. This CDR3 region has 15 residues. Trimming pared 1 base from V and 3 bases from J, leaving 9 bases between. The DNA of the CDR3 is TGTGCCAGCAGCCAAGTATCAGGATACACCGGGGAGCTGTTTTTT. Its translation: CASSQVSGYTGELFF.

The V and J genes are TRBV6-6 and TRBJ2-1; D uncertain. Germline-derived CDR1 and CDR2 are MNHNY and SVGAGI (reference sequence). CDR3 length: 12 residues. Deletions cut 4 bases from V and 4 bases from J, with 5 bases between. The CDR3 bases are TGTGCCAGCAGTTTCCAATACAATGAGCAGTTCTTC. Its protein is CASSFQYNEQFF.

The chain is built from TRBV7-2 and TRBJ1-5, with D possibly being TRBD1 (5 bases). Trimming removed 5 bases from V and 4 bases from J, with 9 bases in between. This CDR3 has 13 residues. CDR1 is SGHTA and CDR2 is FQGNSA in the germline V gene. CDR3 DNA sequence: TGTGCCAGCAGCCCCCAGGGTAATCAGCCCCAGCATTTT. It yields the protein CASSPQGNQPQHF.

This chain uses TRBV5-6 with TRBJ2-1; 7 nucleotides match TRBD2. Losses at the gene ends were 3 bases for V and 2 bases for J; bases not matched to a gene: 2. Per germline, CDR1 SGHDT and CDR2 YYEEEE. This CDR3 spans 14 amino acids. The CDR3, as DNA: TGTGCCAGCAGCTCTGGACTAGCCTACAATGAGCAGTTCTTC. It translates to CASSSGLAYNEQFF.

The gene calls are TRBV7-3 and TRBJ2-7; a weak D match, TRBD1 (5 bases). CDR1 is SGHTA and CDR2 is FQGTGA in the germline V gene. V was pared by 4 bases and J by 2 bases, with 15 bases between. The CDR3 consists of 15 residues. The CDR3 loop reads CASSYSGTGPYEQYF. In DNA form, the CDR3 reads TGTGCCAGCAGCTACTCCGGCACAGGTCCCTACGAGCAGTACTTC.

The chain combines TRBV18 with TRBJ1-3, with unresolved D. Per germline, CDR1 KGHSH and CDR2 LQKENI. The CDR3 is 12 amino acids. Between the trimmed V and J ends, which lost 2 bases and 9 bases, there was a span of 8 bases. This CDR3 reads CASSPNRGTIYF. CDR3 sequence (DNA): TGTGCCAGCTCACCAAATCGGGGCACCATATATTTT.

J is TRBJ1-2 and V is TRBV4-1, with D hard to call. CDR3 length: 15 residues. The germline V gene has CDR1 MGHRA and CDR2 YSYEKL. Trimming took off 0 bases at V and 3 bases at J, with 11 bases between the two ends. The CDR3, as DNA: TGCGCCAGCAGCCAAGAGCGCGGATTTTACTATGGCTACACCTTC. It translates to CASSQERGFYYGYTF.

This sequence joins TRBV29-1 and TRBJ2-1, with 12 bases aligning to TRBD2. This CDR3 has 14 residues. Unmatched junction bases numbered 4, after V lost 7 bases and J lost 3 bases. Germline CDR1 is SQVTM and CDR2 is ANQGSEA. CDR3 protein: CSGELAGGYNEQFF. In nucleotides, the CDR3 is TGCAGCGGGGAACTAGCGGGAGGCTACAATGAGCAGTTCTTC.

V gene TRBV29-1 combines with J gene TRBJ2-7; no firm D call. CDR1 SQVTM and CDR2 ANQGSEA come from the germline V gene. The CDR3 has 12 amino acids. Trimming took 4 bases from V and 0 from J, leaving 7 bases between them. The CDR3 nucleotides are TGCAGCGTTGCCACTGGCTCCTACGAGCAGTACTTC. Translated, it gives CSVATGSYEQYF.

CDR3 region: CASSSRGRDTDTQYF. As DNA, the CDR3 is TGTGCCAGCAGTTCAAGGGGCAGAGACACAGATACGCAGTATTTT. The chain recombines TRBV28 with TRBJ2-3; perhaps TRBD1 as D (5 bases). Germline loops: CDR1 MDHEN, CDR2 SYDVKM. The length of the CDR3 is 15 residues. Deletions cut 4 bases from V and 2 bases from J, with 13 bases between.

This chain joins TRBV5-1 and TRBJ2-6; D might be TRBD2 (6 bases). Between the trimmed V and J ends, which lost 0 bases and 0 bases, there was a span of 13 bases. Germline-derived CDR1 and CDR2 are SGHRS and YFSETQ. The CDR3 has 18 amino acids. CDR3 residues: CASSLAGTPGSGANVLTF. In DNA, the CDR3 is TGCGCCAGCAGCTTGGCCGGGACTCCTGGCTCTGGGGCCAACGTCCTGACTTTC.